This T cell receptor (beta chain) was profiled in a study of cytomegalovirus exposure and HLA in healthy donors. Overall study findings and caveats: Some TCR beta chains (roughly 150 of them) were listed as cytomegalovirus-associated. Reports described diagnosis of cytomegalovirus status by the classifier as highly specific and sensitive. A few chains linked to CMV were shown in vitro to be specific for CMV antigens. Rarity characterized most TCR sequences, yet some public TCRs appeared in many donors.

Using immunoSEQ multiplex PCR, the repertoire was profiled, and TCRdb retains in-frame clones only, with some absent. The sample yields under 250,000 clones, over 80% seen once. Germline CDR1 is SGHNT and CDR2 is YYREEE (reference sequence). Losses at the gene ends were 4 bases for V and 8 bases for J; bases not matched to a gene: 7. The length of the CDR3 is 13 residues. This clone showed up just once. What it recognizes is unknown. This receptor was taken from a woman under 30 in good health and CMV-seronegative. Material: PBMCs. The chain couples TRBV5-4 to TRBJ1-2; 8 nucleotides agree with TRBD1. The CDR3 DNA follows: TGTGCCAGCAGCCTCGTCAGGGGGCTAGGCTACACCTTC. Its protein product is CASSLVRGLGYTF.